The sequence of this T cell receptor beta chain was determined in a study of T cells in tumors after PD-1 blockade. On the study more broadly: Daily vismodegib 150 mg continued in a subset of anti-PD-1-treated patients. Mean per blood sample: 113,528 templates (roughly 21,000-270,000), around 34,000 unique clonotypes. Study observations and caveats: Peripheral recruitment is suggested, as some novel exhausted tumor clones were in pre-treatment blood.

To note about this clone: The antigen is unknown.

CDR1 SGHRS and CDR2 YFSETQ come from the germline V gene. V was clipped by 3 bases and J by 9 bases, with 13 bases between them. The CDR3 extends over 13 amino acids. Generated by immunoSEQ multiplex PCR, the TCRdb table keeps only in-frame clones and is missing some. Found here are around 46,000 clones, roughly three quarters of them singletons; the top ten hold 15% to 20%. Sequencing was performed on PBMCs, taken before anti-PD-1 treatment. The clonotype was recovered from a human donor with basal cell carcinoma. The rearrangement uses TRBV5-1 and TRBJ1-5; possibly TRBD1 for D (5 bases). The CDR3 reads CASSYDGGGPQHF. The CDR3, as DNA: TGCGCCAGCAGCTACGATGGGGGTGGGCCCCAGCATTTT.